The 9 T cell receptor beta chains in this list originate from one sample, sequenced in a study of beta chain features in type 1 diabetes. These receptors' antigens are unknown. Since all of the isolated RNA was reverse transcribed, expressed TCRB transcripts were what got sequenced. Using immunoSEQ multiplex PCR, the repertoire was profiled, and TCRdb retains in-frame clones only, with some absent. The sample holds some 250,000 clones, about 15% seen once. Findings and caveats of the study: A moderate, significant TCRB CDR3 shortening appeared in type 1 diabetes across four CD4+ subsets.

Sequenced sample: naive CD4+ T cells from blood. The receptor set was obtained from a man younger than 45 with type 1 diabetes.

This CDR3 reads CASSQGGGAPSSYNEQFF. In DNA form, the CDR3 reads TGTGCCAGCAGCCAAGGGGGCGGGGCACCAAGCTCCTACAATGAGCAGTTCTTC. J is TRBJ2-1 and V is TRBV4-2, with a weak D call TRBD2 (6 bases). CDR3 length equals 18 residues. V lost 1 base, J lost 0 bases, and 16 bases lay in between. Germline V gene sequence: CDR1 LGHNA, CDR2 YNFKEQ.

The V call is TRBV5-1, the J call TRBJ2-1; 13 bases match TRBD2. V lost 8 bases, J lost 10 bases, and 9 bases stayed unmatched. CDR3 size: 14 residues. The germline V gene has CDR1 SGHRS and CDR2 YFSETQ. The CDR3 is CASTGTSGTKEQFF. The CDR3 DNA reads TGCGCCAGTACCGGGACTAGCGGGACCAAGGAGCAGTTCTTC.

The genes are TRBV7-4 and TRBJ1-6; D gene unclear. The CDR3 runs to 12 residues. V lost 5 bases to trimming and J lost 15 bases, with 14 bases between them. In germline, CDR1 is SGHVT, CDR2 SQSDAQ. CDR3 sequence reads: CASSGRSSRLHF. The CDR3 nucleotides are TGTGCCAGCAGCGGGAGATCATCGCGCCTCCACTTT.

This clone was detected a few times. The rearrangement links TRBV12-5 to TRBJ2-3; D might be TRBD1 (7 bases). The CDR3 contains 15 residues. V was trimmed by 5 bases and J by 6 bases, leaving 18 bases between them. Germline lookup yields CDR1 LGHNT and CDR2 FRNRAP. Here the CDR3 reads CASGPGGQQADTQYF. The CDR3 DNA reads TGTGCTAGTGGTCCCGGGGGACAGCAAGCGGATACGCAGTATTTT. Full variable domain (rest looked up from reference TRBV12-5 and TRBJ2-3): DARVTQTPRHKVTEMGQEVTMRCQPILGHNTVFWYRQTMMQGLELLAYFRNRAPLDDSGMPKDRFSAEMPDATLATLKIQPSEPRDSAVYFCASGPGGQQADTQYFGPGTRLTVL.

The chain carries TRBV9 and TRBJ2-3; 8 bases line up with TRBD2. The CDR3 consists of 16 residues. Germline V gene data show CDR1 as SGDLS and CDR2 as YYNGEE. The ends lost 0 bases at V and 8 bases at J; junction bases unmatched: 11. Here the CDR3 reads CASSVELAAEVGTQYF. CDR3 coding DNA: TGTGCCAGCAGCGTAGAACTAGCGGCCGAGGTTGGTACGCAGTATTTT. Variable domain in full (rest from reference TRBV9 and TRBJ2-3): DSGVTQTPKHLITATGQRVTLRCSPRSGDLSVYWYQQSLDQGLQFLIQYYNGEERAKGNILERFSAQQFPDLHSELNLSSLELGDSALYFCASSVELAAEVGTQYFGPGTRLTVL.

This clone was observed a handful of times. This rearrangement joins TRBV7-9 to TRBJ2-1, with 11 bases fitting TRBD2. Trimming removed 5 bases from V and 6 bases from J; junction bases left unmatched: 6. Germline-derived CDR1 and CDR2 are SEHNR and FQNEAQ (reference sequence). CDR3 length: 15 amino acids. In DNA, the CDR3 is TGTGCCAGCAGCGCCGCTAGCGGGAGGTTCAATGAGCAGTTCTTC. Encoded protein: CASSAASGRFNEQFF. The entire variable domain, with the rest obtained from reference TRBV7-9 and TRBJ2-1, is as follows: DTGVSQNPRHKITKRGQNVTFRCDPISEHNRLYWYRQTLGQGPEFLTYFQNEAQLEKSRLLSDRFSAERPKGSFSTLEIQRTEQGDSAMYLCASSAASGRFNEQFFGPGTRLTVL.

There are a few counts of this clone. The CDR3 coding sequence is TGTGCCAGCAGCTTAGGGCCAAGAGAGACCCAGTACTTC. Translation: CASSLGPRETQYF. This chain links TRBV7-2 with TRBJ2-5; D not resolved. CDR3 length equals 13 residues. V was cut by 1 base and J by 4 bases, with 7 bases left in between. The V gene's germline CDR1 is SGHTA and CDR2 FQGNSA.

The V gene is TRBV6-5, the J gene TRBJ2-7; the match to TRBD2 covers 13 bases. V dropped 6 bases and J dropped 2; count of bases not matched to a gene: 4. CDR3 length: 15 residues. CDR1 MNHEY and CDR2 SVGAGI come from the germline V gene. CDR3 nucleotide sequence: TGTGCCAGCAGCCGCGGGACTAGCGGGACCTACGAGCAGTACTTC. Translating gives CASSRGTSGTYEQYF.

The chain recombines TRBV5-1 with TRBJ2-7, with 13 bases lining up with TRBD2. Trimming removed 4 bases from V and 2 bases from J; junction bases left unmatched: 9. The V gene's germline CDR1 is SGHRS and CDR2 YFSETQ. The CDR3 loop spans 17 amino acids. The CDR3 nucleotides read TGCGCCAGCAGCCTCGGGACTAGCGGGACTTTAACCTACGAGCAGTACTTC. Translation: CASSLGTSGTLTYEQYF.